Sequencing of this T cell receptor (beta chain) was carried out in a study of neurological immune-mediated disorders (dated by TCRdb to the late 2010s). In the study overall: Peripheral blood TCR-beta repertoires from patients with HTLV-I-associated myelopathy (HAM/TSP), patients with multiple sclerosis, and healthy controls were compared in the study using UMI-based sequencing. The 95 to 120 TCR-beta libraries included longitudinal samples, technical triplicates and paired sorted CD4+ and CD8+ T-cell subsets alongside PBMC samples. The cohort was made up of 60 to 75 subjects, consisting of roughly 15 HAM/TSP patients, about 35 multiple sclerosis patients and around 20 healthy controls. Study-level results and caveats: Expanded clones from different subjects shared no identical CDR3 amino acid sequences, which suggests that TCR-beta repertoires were private in all groups. TCR clonal expansion was greatest in HAM/TSP patients and smallest in MS patients, who ranked below even healthy controls.

The healthy controls were volunteers from a blood bank in Maryland, USA. For the unsorted PBMC libraries, 2 million PBMCs were stored in RNAlater at -80 degrees C until RNA extraction and were used to generate the libraries. PBMCs were separated from peripheral blood using Ficoll-Hypaque density gradient centrifugation and then cryopreserved in liquid nitrogen. This clonotype was counted at least ten times. Its antigen is currently not known. No much larger clone is present one base from it, and per-base qualities are unavailable. cDNA synthesis used template-switch 5'RACE with a primer carrying a 10-nucleotide random unique molecular identifier tagging each TCR transcript. Each sequencing run produced over 170 million TCR-beta sequences covering 15-18 subjects. Total RNA was extracted with the RNeasy kit. Using the KAPA Real-time Library Amplification kit, TCR-beta VDJ regions were amplified with primers for the TCR constant region and the 5'RACE anchor. A first PCR added sample indexes and Illumina adaptors, and a second PCR then raised library yield. After purification with Ampure beads, the TCR product of roughly 650 bp was size-selected on a 2% E-gel SizeSelection system. Before pooling, library quality was assessed on a Bioanalyzer, concentration was determined with Qubit, and library quantification was performed with the Kapa Library Quantification kit. Libraries were sequenced paired-end 2 x 150 bp on an Illumina HiSeq 2500. To increase sequence diversity, roughly 24-31% phiX was spiked into each library pool. On the authors' methods: Quality-filtered reads were processed with the UMI-based MiGEC pipeline, and over 85% of raw TCR sequences were removed by the MiGEC pipeline during error correction. IMGT germline references were used for alignment of VDJ genes, and clonotypes were defined by a unique CDR3 amino acid sequence together with V-J genes. Clonal expansion, Shannon diversity, and CDR3 relatedness (CalcPairwiseDistances, ClusterSamples) were evaluated with VDJtools, and phylogenetic trees were built with CLCbio workbench. Using coefficient-of-variation modelling across technical triplicates, the study counted a clone as expanded if it had at least 8 unique UMIs. TCRdb itself trimmed the public reads at Q25 with fastp, ran MiXCR and retained productive beta chains. Each record represents a unique CDR3 protein, reported with the most common genes and DNA among its rows. TCRdb, rather than the study authors, made the V and J calls. This sample lists about 48,000 distinct CDR3 sequences; under 30% were detected once. The ten largest account for approximately 23% of the sample.

The sample consisted of PBMCs. The TCR comes from a woman aged 70 to 79 in good health.

At the DNA level, the sequence is TGTGCCAGCAGTTTATTTAGCTTGGATACGCAGTATTTT. It codes for CASSLFSLDTQYF. Rearrangement joined TRBV12-3 or TRBV12-4 to TRBJ2-3; the D gene remains uncertain. The CDR3 contains 13 residues, cysteine and phenylalanine counted. This entry keeps only the CDR3 DNA: 39 bases, framed from base 1. The junction carries 9 bases between V and J, which are trimmed by 2 bases and 6 bases respectively.